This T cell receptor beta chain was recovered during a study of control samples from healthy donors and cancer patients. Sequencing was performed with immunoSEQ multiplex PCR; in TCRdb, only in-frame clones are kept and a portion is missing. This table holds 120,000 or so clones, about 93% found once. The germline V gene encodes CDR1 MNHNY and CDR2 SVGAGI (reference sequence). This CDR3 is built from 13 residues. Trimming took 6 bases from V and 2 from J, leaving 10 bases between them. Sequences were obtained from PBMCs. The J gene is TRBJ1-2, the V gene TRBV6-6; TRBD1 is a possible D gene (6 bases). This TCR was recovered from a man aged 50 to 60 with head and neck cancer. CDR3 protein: CASREGGNYGYTF. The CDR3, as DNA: TGTGCCAGCAGAGAAGGGGGAAACTATGGCTACACCTTC.